This T cell receptor (beta chain) was captured by sequencing in a study of blood T cell repertoires in COVID-19. The wider study: Collection of acute and convalescent COVID-19 samples took place in the United States, Italy and Spain. The analysed material was cDNA or gDNA that came from T cells, B-cell-depleted T cells, or PBMCs.

Original processing methods: Nucleated cell number was recorded as an estimate derived from reference gene primer amplification. The repertoire was sequenced with immunoSEQ multiplex PCR; TCRdb's copy has only in-frame clones and lacks some. That table furnishes V, J and clone size, whereas the DNA furnished D and trimming. The table lists 100,000 to 150,000 clones, about 83% of them singletons. The ends were cut back, 0 bases at V and 0 bases at J, with 6 bases in the middle. The V gene's germline CDR1 is SGHRS and CDR2 YFSETQ. The CDR3 covers 14 residues. The J gene is TRBJ1-2, the V gene TRBV5-1; no firm D call. Material: peripheral blood. This clonotype was obtained from a woman between 45 and 60 years old with acute or convalescent COVID-19. CDR3 coding DNA: TGCGCCAGCAGCTTGGACAGCCCTAACTATGGCTACACCTTC. Translated, it gives CASSLDSPNYGYTF. Looking up the rest from reference TRBV5-1 and TRBJ1-2 gives the full variable domain: KAGVTQTPRYLIKTRGQQVTLSCSPISGHRSVSWYQQTPGQGLQFLFEYFSETQRNKGNFPGRFSGRQFSNSRSEMNVSTLELGDSALYLCASSLDSPNYGYTFGSGTRLTVV.